This TCR beta chain was profiled in a study of early T cells in non-severe SARS-CoV-2 infection. MiXCR, run by TCRdb on the 5' RACE reads, gives a single entry per CDR3 protein. The profile shows over 70,000 distinct CDR3 sequences, more than 14% of them singletons. Only a few counts were recorded for this clonotype. Losses at the gene ends were 4 bases for V and 4 bases for J; bases not matched to a gene: 15. The germline V gene has CDR1 SGHNT and CDR2 YYREEE (reference sequence). CDR3 length equals 17 residues. The sample was whole blood, taken at baseline. The chain is built from TRBV5-4 and TRBJ2-3, with 7 positions matching TRBD1. The sequence was collected from an adult who was a healthcare worker with PCR-confirmed SARS-CoV-2 infection or an uninfected control (not recorded which). The CDR3, as DNA: TGTGCCAGCAGCGCTGGGACAGTCAAAGCCCTTTCAGATACGCAGTATTTT. It codes for CASSAGTVKALSDTQYF.